Shown below are 28 T cell receptor beta chains from a single sample sequenced in a study of healthy donors' naive CD4 and CD8 T cells. A linear amplification protocol produced the TCR libraries from about 450 ng of total RNA. A single record per CDR3 protein comes from TCRdb applying MiXCR to the reads. The profile shows approximately 180,000 distinct CDR3 sequences, around 70% of them singletons. Sequencing used naive CD4+ and CD8+ T cells sorted from blood, pooled from several donors. These receptors originate from a pool of human donors in good health; the sample pools cells from several healthy donors.

This rearrangement joins TRBV7-6 to TRBJ1-5; D is possibly TRBD1 (5 bases). The V gene's germline CDR1 is SGHVS and CDR2 FNYEAQ. Trimming stripped 2 bases from V and 5 bases from J, with 7 bases between. The CDR3 is made up of 13 amino acids. The CDR3 DNA reads as TGTGCCAGCAGCTTATCAGGGTATCAGCCCCAGCATTTT. It translates to CASSLSGYQPQHF.

The chain carries TRBV20-1 and TRBJ1-6, with 11 positions matching TRBD1. Germline CDR1 DFQATT, CDR2 SNEGSKA (reference sequence). The CDR3 totals 13 residues. The trim removed 7 bases at V and 9 bases at J, leaving 5 bases unmatched. CDR3 DNA sequence: TGCAGTGGAACCGGGACAGGGGGTTCACCCCTCCACTTT. Its protein product is CSGTGTGGSPLHF.

The gene calls are TRBV5-5 and TRBJ2-3; 7 nucleotides line up with TRBD2. Trimming removed 0 bases from V and 2 bases from J; junction bases left unmatched: 9. The CDR3 loop spans 17 amino acids. Germline CDR1 and CDR2: SGHKS and YYEKEE (reference sequence). CDR3 region: CASSLAGLRSYTDTQYF. DNA for the CDR3: TGTGCCAGCAGCTTGGCGGGACTACGGAGTTACACAGATACGCAGTATTTT.

The genes are TRBV6-1 and TRBJ2-1; 10 bases fit TRBD2. This CDR3 is built from 19 residues. Germline CDR1 reads MNHNS; CDR2 reads SASEGT. Losses at the gene ends were 8 bases for V and 2 bases for J; bases not matched to a gene: 18. This CDR3 is CASLRSGLAVRAAYNEQFF. CDR3 DNA: TGTGCCAGCTTACGGTCCGGACTAGCGGTCCGGGCCGCCTACAATGAGCAGTTCTTC.

V gene TRBV29-1 combines with J gene TRBJ2-1, with TRBD2 identical over 11 bases. Germline V lookup: CDR1 SQVTM, CDR2 ANQGSEA. The CDR3 is 15 residues long. The V segment lost 6 bases and the J segment 8 bases; nucleotides outside the gene matches: 12. The CDR3 is CSVDLSGRALDEQFF. CDR3 bases: TGCAGCGTAGACCTTAGCGGGAGGGCCTTGGATGAGCAGTTCTTC.

This sequence joins TRBV5-6 and TRBJ2-5, with 7 bases aligning to TRBD1. CDR1 is SGHDT, CDR2 YYEEEE, per germline. The CDR3 loop spans 13 amino acids. V lost 4 bases and J lost 5; bases outside the gene matches: 5. CDR3 DNA sequence: TGTGCCAGCAGCCGCGACAGGGCGGAGACCCAGTACTTC. The encoded protein is CASSRDRAETQYF. The full variable domain, completed using reference TRBV5-6 and TRBJ2-5, is DAGVTQSPTHLIKTRGQQVTLRCSPKSGHDTVSWYQQALGQGPQFIFQYYEEEERQRGNFPDRFSGHQFPNYSSELNVNALLLGDSALYLCASSRDRAETQYFGPGTRLLVL.

This sequence joins TRBV27 and TRBJ2-2, with TRBD1 identical over 7 bases. The CDR3 totals 16 residues. Germline V lookup: CDR1 MNHEY, CDR2 SMNVEV (reference sequence). Unmatched junction bases numbered 7, after V lost 3 bases and J lost 3 bases. CDR3 loop: CASSFPRTGDTGELFF. The DNA of the CDR3 is TGTGCCAGCAGTTTCCCCCGGACAGGCGACACCGGGGAGCTGTTTTTT.

The chain uses TRBV29-1 and TRBJ1-6; weak D call: TRBD1 (5 bases). Germline values: CDR1 SQVTM, CDR2 ANQGSEA. The CDR3 is made up of 17 amino acids. Trimming took off 3 bases at V and 13 bases at J, with 28 bases between the two ends. CDR3 bases: TGCAGCGTTGAGAGATCTGTCCGCCAAGGGGAAGAGTCGCCCCTCCACTTT. Translating it yields CSVERSVRQGEESPLHF.

The CDR3 nucleotides read TGTGCCAGCAGCCAATATATGATTCAAGAGACCCAGTACTTC. It specifies CASSQYMIQETQYF. The rearrangement joins TRBV14 to TRBJ2-5; D is unclear. Per germline, CDR1 SGHDN and CDR2 FVKESK. The CDR3 totals 14 residues. Trimming stripped 2 bases from V and 2 bases from J, with 9 bases between. The full variable domain, its missing parts supplied by reference TRBV14 and TRBJ2-5, is EAGVTQFPSHSVIEKGQTVTLRCDPISGHDNLYWYRRVMGKEIKFLLHFVKESKQDESGMPNNRFLAERTGGTYSTLKVQPAELEDSGVYFCASSQYMIQETQYFGPGTRLLVL.

The V call is TRBV5-4, the J call TRBJ1-5; TRBD1 matches at 8 bases. Germline V gene sequence: CDR1 SGHNT, CDR2 YYREEE (reference sequence). This CDR3 is built from 18 residues. The V and J ends lost 3 bases and 1 base, in that order; junction bases with no gene match: 12. CDR3: CASSSRTGSDNSNQPQHF. Written as DNA, the CDR3 is TGTGCCAGCAGCTCTCGGACAGGGTCGGACAACAGCAATCAGCCCCAGCATTTT.

This clonotype was observed a handful of times. The chain links TRBV4-3 to TRBJ1-1; 10 bases map to TRBD1. J gave up 1 base and V 1 base, and 9 bases lay outside the gene matches. CDR3 length: 18 amino acids. Germline CDR1 and CDR2: LGHNA and YSLEER. The CDR3 loop is CASSQGGGQGFWNTEAFF. The CDR3 nucleotides are TGCGCCAGCAGCCAAGGCGGGGGACAGGGGTTTTGGAACACTGAAGCTTTCTTT.

The rearrangement joins TRBV2 to TRBJ1-4, with D perhaps TRBD1 (5 bases). Germline V gene lookup returns CDR1 SNHLY and CDR2 FYNNEI. The CDR3 runs to 13 residues. The V and J ends lost 7 bases and 10 bases respectively, with 16 bases between them. CDR3 sequence: CASTGGTSGKLFF. The CDR3 DNA is TGTGCCAGCACTGGGGGGACGTCAGGAAAACTGTTTTTT.

The rearrangement links TRBV6-5 to TRBJ1-1; D not certain. V was pared by 6 bases and J by 6 bases, with 17 bases between. The V gene's germline CDR1 is MNHEY and CDR2 SVGAGI. CDR3 size: 14 residues. The CDR3, as DNA: TGTGCCAGCAGCGACTCAACAGTGAGTGCTGAAGCTTTCTTT. This sequence encodes CASSDSTVSAEAFF.

V is TRBV29-1 and J is TRBJ2-1, with D possibly being TRBD1 (6 bases). Germline lookup yields CDR1 SQVTM and CDR2 ANQGSEA. V lost 4 bases to trimming and J lost 2 bases, with 18 bases between them. The CDR3 is 16 amino acids. The DNA for the CDR3 is TGCAGCGTTGTTTTGATCACAGGGTGGCCCTACAATGAGCAGTTCTTC. Residues: CSVVLITGWPYNEQFF.

V and J are TRBV4-1 and TRBJ2-1; TRBD1 is a possible D gene (6 bases). This CDR3 has 14 residues. Trimming stripped 8 bases from V and 6 bases from J, with 17 bases between. Germline values: CDR1 MGHRA, CDR2 YSYEKL. This chain's CDR3 is CASSQGLVVNEQFF. Here the CDR3 DNA reads TGCGCCAGCTCTCAGGGGCTGGTGGTCAATGAGCAGTTCTTC.

V usage is TRBV15 and J usage is TRBJ2-1, with a possible D match to TRBD1 (6 bases). Trimming left V 4 bases short and J 6 bases short, with 22 bases between. From germline, CDR1 is LNHNV and CDR2 YYDKDF (reference sequence). This CDR3 contains 17 residues. The CDR3 loop reads CATSTTDNRGSTNEQFF. In DNA form, the CDR3 reads TGTGCCACCAGCACTACCGACAATAGGGGGTCGACCAATGAGCAGTTCTTC.

The V gene is TRBV7-2, the J gene TRBJ2-5, with D perhaps matching TRBD2 (6 bases). The CDR3 totals 15 residues. V lost 6 bases to trimming and J lost 5 bases, with 19 bases between them. Germline V gene lookup returns CDR1 SGHTA and CDR2 FQGNSA. CDR3 sequence reads: CASRLGWAGMETQYF. The CDR3 DNA is TGTGCCAGCAGGCTAGGATGGGCGGGGATGGAGACCCAGTACTTC. Full variable domain (remainder filled in from reference TRBV7-2 and TRBJ2-5): GAGVSQSPSNKVTEKGKDVELRCDPISGHTALYWYRQSLGQGLEFLIYFQGNSAPDKSGLPSDRFSAERTGGSVSTLTIQRTQQEDSAVYLCASRLGWAGMETQYFGPGTRLLVL.

The chain is built from TRBV19 and TRBJ1-5; 11 nucleotides line up with TRBD1. V trimming: 9 bases; J trimming: 6 bases; junction bases outside the gene matches: 4. In germline, CDR1 is LNHDA, CDR2 SQIVND (reference sequence). This CDR3 has 13 residues. The CDR3 DNA sequence: TGTGCCAGCAGGACAGGGGGCGTTCAGCCCCAGCATTTT. Protein sequence: CASRTGGVQPQHF.

This clonotype was observed a single time. The V call is TRBV4-3, the J call TRBJ1-5; D gene ambiguous. V was clipped by 6 bases and J by 7 bases, with 13 bases between them. CDR1 is LGHNA, CDR2 YSLEER, per germline. The CDR3 consists of 13 residues. Written as DNA, the CDR3 is TGCGCCAGCAGTCGCACGGCATTCCAGCCCCAGCATTTT. This sequence encodes CASSRTAFQPQHF.

The genes are TRBV29-1 and TRBJ2-1; TRBD1 agrees at 8 bases. CDR1 and CDR2 (germline): SQVTM, ANQGSEA. The CDR3 sequence is 12 residues long. The V gene end was trimmed by 6 bases and the J gene end by 13 bases; junction bases not matched to a gene: 11. DNA of the CDR3: TGCAGCGTCACAAGGGTACAGGGGGACCAGTTCTTC. Translation: CSVTRVQGDQFF.

The chain links TRBV6-1 to TRBJ2-5; 11 bases are a match to TRBD1. Germline assignment: CDR1 MNHNS and CDR2 SASEGT. J lost 4 bases, V lost 4 bases, and 8 bases had no gene match. The CDR3 has 16 residues. The DNA of the CDR3 is TGTGCCAGCAGTGCCGGGTGGGGGACAGGGGGAGAGACCCAGTACTTC. Its translation: CASSAGWGTGGETQYF.

This sequence joins TRBV30 and TRBJ2-7, with D unclear. CDR3 length: 14 amino acids. Germline assignment: CDR1 GTSNPN and CDR2 SVGIG (reference sequence). The V end lost 0 bases, the J end lost 2 bases, and 11 bases lay between the germline ends. As DNA, the CDR3 is TGTGCCTGGAGTGTACGACTCTCGCCCTACGAGCAGTACTTC. It specifies CAWSVRLSPYEQYF.

The rearrangement joins TRBV5-6 to TRBJ1-5; D unclear. V gave up 4 bases and J gave up 13 bases, with 15 bases separating them. The CDR3 runs 12 residues. Germline values: CDR1 SGHDT, CDR2 YYEEEE. CDR3 nucleotide sequence: TGTGCCAGCAGCCTGGGGATAGGGATTCAGCATTTT. Translation: CASSLGIGIQHF.

The chain combines TRBV29-1 with TRBJ2-1, with 7 bases aligning to TRBD1. Germline assignment: CDR1 SQVTM and CDR2 ANQGSEA. Germline trimming cut 4 bases from V and 3 bases from J; bases unmatched to any gene: 6. The CDR3 loop spans 14 amino acids. The CDR3 region is CSVGRQGDYNEQFF. DNA of the CDR3: TGCAGCGTTGGGCGACAGGGTGACTACAATGAGCAGTTCTTC.

The chain employs TRBV20-1 and TRBJ2-7; 13 positions match TRBD2. This CDR3 region has 15 residues. Germline CDR1 reads DFQATT; CDR2 reads SNEGSKA (reference sequence). J gave up 7 bases and V 3 bases, and 9 bases lay outside the gene matches. CDR3 sequence (DNA): TGCAGTGCTAGCCGTGGACTAGCGGGAGAAGTGGAGCAGTACTTC. This gives the protein CSASRGLAGEVEQYF.

This clonotype has more than one count but fewer than ten. The gene calls are TRBV12-3 or TRBV12-4 and TRBJ1-5, with no clear D. V was trimmed by 9 bases and J by 0 bases, leaving 12 bases between them. This CDR3 has 14 residues. The CDR3 is CASSQDYSNQPQHF. The CDR3, as DNA: TGTGCCAGTAGCCAAGATTATAGCAATCAGCCCCAGCATTTT.

V and J are TRBV29-1 and TRBJ2-1, with 7 positions matching TRBD1. The V gene's germline CDR1 is SQVTM and CDR2 ANQGSEA. This CDR3 is 15 amino acids long. Trimming cost V 6 bases and J 5 bases; bases outside gene matches: 13. The CDR3: CSVHGTEAAHNEQFF. CDR3 DNA: TGCAGCGTACATGGGACAGAGGCCGCTCACAATGAGCAGTTCTTC.

CDR3 DNA: TGTGCCTGGAGTGTACGTGACATTGAAGCTTTCTTT. Residues: CAWSVRDIEAFF. The genes are TRBV30 and TRBJ1-1, with D hard to call. Per germline, CDR1 GTSNPN and CDR2 SVGIG (reference sequence). Trimming removed 0 bases from V and 7 bases from J, with 9 bases in between. The CDR3 spans 12 residues.